These T cell receptor beta chains were read from a single sample in a study of CD8+ T cells in alopecia areata. Clones were sequenced by immunoSEQ multiplex PCR, and TCRdb holds only the in-frame ones, with some missing. The sample holds 120,000 or so clones; about 50% are singletons and the top ten take about 10%. The sample taken for sequencing was NKG2D-low CD8+ T cells sorted from blood. The receptors were gathered from a human donor with alopecia areata. Each CDR3 is given with its conserved first and last residue. D genes are given only for firm matches. Only some rows state a clone size, as once, few, many or a class for expanded clones.

d_gene: .; j_gene: TRBJ1-4; v_gene: TRBV29-1; abundance: .; CDR3nt: TGCAGCGTTGTTTTCCCCCACCAGGGAGAAAAACTGTTTTTT; CDR3aa: CSVVFPHQGEKLFF
d_gene: TRBD1; j_gene: TRBJ2-7; v_gene: TRBV2; abundance: .; CDR3nt: TGTGCCAGCGCCTGGGACAGGGACTACGAGCAGTACTTC; CDR3aa: CASAWDRDYEQYF
d_gene: .; j_gene: TRBJ1-2; v_gene: TRBV7-9; abundance: few; CDR3nt: TGTGCCAGCAGCTTAACGCCTCAGGGAGTCTCGGGTGGCTACACCTTC; CDR3aa: CASSLTPQGVSGGYTF
d_gene: .; j_gene: TRBJ2-1; v_gene: TRBV27; abundance: .; CDR3nt: TGTGCCAGCAGTCCGGACTCGTGGGGAAGACCCCCCAATGAGCAGTTCTTC; CDR3aa: CASSPDSWGRPPNEQFF
d_gene: .; j_gene: TRBJ2-5; v_gene: TRBV30; abundance: .; CDR3nt: TGTGCCCGGCGCTCAGGGTCTGGGCAGACCCAGTACTTC; CDR3aa: CARRSGSGQTQYF
d_gene: TRBD1; j_gene: TRBJ1-2; v_gene: TRBV7-9; abundance: few; CDR3nt: TGTGCCAGCAGCTTTACAGGGGGCCATGGCTACACCTTC; CDR3aa: CASSFTGGHGYTF
d_gene: .; j_gene: TRBJ2-2; v_gene: TRBV5-6; abundance: .; CDR3nt: TGTGCCAGCAGCTTGGGACTCAACACCGGGGAGCTGTTTTTT; CDR3aa: CASSLGLNTGELFF
d_gene: .; j_gene: TRBJ2-7; v_gene: TRBV29-1; abundance: few; CDR3nt: TGCAGCGTTGGCGGGACCCCCGAGGGGTCCTACGAGCAGTACTTC; CDR3aa: CSVGGTPEGSYEQYF
d_gene: .; j_gene: TRBJ2-3; v_gene: TRBV28; abundance: few; CDR3nt: TGTGCCAGCAGCTTTACAGCGGAGCCGTCTAGCACAGATACGCAGTATTTT; CDR3aa: CASSFTAEPSSTDTQYF
d_gene: .; j_gene: TRBJ1-2; v_gene: TRBV7-9; abundance: few; CDR3nt: TGTGCCAGCGGCATGGGGAACTATGGCTACACCTTC; CDR3aa: CASGMGNYGYTF
d_gene: .; j_gene: TRBJ2-1; v_gene: TRBV7-8; abundance: few; CDR3nt: TGTGCCAGCAGCCTAGAGATGACAGGAATTAACAATGAGCAGTTCTTC; CDR3aa: CASSLEMTGINNEQFF
d_gene: .; j_gene: TRBJ2-7; v_gene: TRBV11-1; abundance: .; CDR3nt: TGTGCCAGCAGCTTAGCGAACCAAGACTACGAGCAGTACTTC; CDR3aa: CASSLANQDYEQYF
d_gene: TRBD1; j_gene: TRBJ1-5; v_gene: TRBV15; abundance: .; CDR3nt: TGTGCCACCAGCAGATGGGACAGGGGACAGCCCCAGCATTTT; CDR3aa: CATSRWDRGQPQHF
d_gene: .; j_gene: TRBJ2-2; v_gene: TRBV9; abundance: .; CDR3nt: TGTGCCAGCAGCGTAGCAGGCACCGGGGAGCTGTTTTTT; CDR3aa: CASSVAGTGELFF
d_gene: .; j_gene: TRBJ2-7; v_gene: TRBV27; abundance: .; CDR3nt: TGTGCCAGCAGTTTAGGGATGGAATACGAGCAGTACTTC; CDR3aa: CASSLGMEYEQYF
d_gene: TRBD2; j_gene: TRBJ2-1; v_gene: TRBV4-2; abundance: few; CDR3nt: TGTGCCAGCAGCCAAGATCTTGAGCGGGGGGGCCAATTCTTC; CDR3aa: CASSQDLERGGQFF
d_gene: TRBD1; j_gene: TRBJ1-1; v_gene: TRBV15; abundance: .; CDR3nt: TGTGCCACCAGCGGACAGGGAGTGACTGAAGCTTTCTTT; CDR3aa: CATSGQGVTEAFF
d_gene: .; j_gene: TRBJ1-1; v_gene: TRBV29-1; abundance: .; CDR3nt: TGCAGCGTTGAGGTGCATGAAGCTTTCTTT; CDR3aa: CSVEVHEAFF
d_gene: .; j_gene: TRBJ2-2; v_gene: TRBV9; abundance: .; CDR3nt: TGTGCCAGCAGCACCAAGACAGGGAACACCGGGGAGCTGTTTTTT; CDR3aa: CASSTKTGNTGELFF
d_gene: .; j_gene: TRBJ1-5; v_gene: TRBV2; abundance: .; CDR3nt: TGTGCCAGCAGCAATTGGGAGAAGCCCCAGCATTTT; CDR3aa: CASSNWEKPQHF
d_gene: .; j_gene: TRBJ1-1; v_gene: TRBV29-1; abundance: few; CDR3nt: TGCAGCGTTCAATCGAACACTGAAGCTTTCTTT; CDR3aa: CSVQSNTEAFF
d_gene: .; j_gene: TRBJ2-7; v_gene: TRBV7-9; abundance: .; CDR3nt: TGTGCCAGCAGCTTGGACGTGTACGAGCAGTACTTC; CDR3aa: CASSLDVYEQYF
d_gene: .; j_gene: TRBJ1-5; v_gene: TRBV20-1; abundance: .; CDR3nt: TGCAGTGCTAGCAGCAATCAGCCCCAGCATTTT; CDR3aa: CSASSNQPQHF
d_gene: .; j_gene: TRBJ2-5; v_gene: TRBV6-5; abundance: .; CDR3nt: TGTGCCAGCAGTTATAGCAGCGTTCAAGAGACCCAGTACTTC; CDR3aa: CASSYSSVQETQYF
d_gene: .; j_gene: TRBJ2-3; v_gene: TRBV5-4; abundance: .; CDR3nt: TGTGCCAGCAGGCCCAGAGCCGGCACAGATACGCAGTATTTT; CDR3aa: CASRPRAGTDTQYF
d_gene: .; j_gene: TRBJ2-7; v_gene: TRBV15; abundance: .; CDR3nt: TGTGCCACCAGCAGAGAGACAGCCAGTTACGAGCAGTACTTC; CDR3aa: CATSRETASYEQYF
d_gene: .; j_gene: TRBJ2-7; v_gene: TRBV6-6; abundance: .; CDR3nt: TGTGCCAGCAGTCCCCGGATCTACGAGCAGTACTTC; CDR3aa: CASSPRIYEQYF
d_gene: .; j_gene: TRBJ2-7; v_gene: TRBV4-1; abundance: few; CDR3nt: TGCGCCAGCAGCCAAGGGCCCGAGCAGTACTTC; CDR3aa: CASSQGPEQYF